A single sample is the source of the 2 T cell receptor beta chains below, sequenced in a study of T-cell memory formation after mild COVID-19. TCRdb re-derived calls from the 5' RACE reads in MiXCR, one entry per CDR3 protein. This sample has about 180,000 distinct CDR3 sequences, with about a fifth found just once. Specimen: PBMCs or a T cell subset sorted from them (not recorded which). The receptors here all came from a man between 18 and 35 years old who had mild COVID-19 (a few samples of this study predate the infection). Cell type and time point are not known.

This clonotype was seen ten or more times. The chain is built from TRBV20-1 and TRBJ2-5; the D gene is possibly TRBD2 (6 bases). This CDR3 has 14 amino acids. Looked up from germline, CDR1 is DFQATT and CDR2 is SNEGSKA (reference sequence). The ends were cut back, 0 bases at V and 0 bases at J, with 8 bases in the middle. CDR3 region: CSARDGDYQETQYF. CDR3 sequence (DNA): TGCAGTGCTAGAGATGGGGACTACCAAGAGACCCAGTACTTC.

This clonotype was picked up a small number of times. CDR3 protein: CASSSAGGQETQYF. The CDR3 DNA is TGTGCCAGCAGTTCGGCTGGCGGGCAAGAGACCCAGTACTTC. The rearrangement links TRBV6-2 or TRBV6-3 to TRBJ2-5; weak D call: TRBD2 (5 bases). CDR1 and CDR2 (germline): MNHEY, SVGEGT. CDR3 size: 14 residues. V lost 4 bases and J 2 bases, leaving 11 bases between the germline ends.